These 7 T cell receptor beta chains came from one sample sequenced in a study of blood T cell repertoires in COVID-19. The data were produced by immunoSEQ multiplex PCR, yet TCRdb's version contains in-frame clones alone and is incomplete. There are just over 200,000 clones in the sample; 70% to 90% occur only once, and 4.5% to 7.5% lies in the top ten. The material sequenced was peripheral blood. The receptors were sampled from a man aged 80 or over with acute or convalescent COVID-19.

The chain employs TRBV4-3 and TRBJ2-6, with 7 nucleotides matching TRBD1. Germline CDR1 and CDR2: LGHNA and YSLEER. Unmatched junction bases numbered 4, after V lost 8 bases and J lost 0 bases. CDR3 length equals 15 residues. The chain's CDR3 is CASQGVYSGANVLTF. CDR3 in DNA: TGCGCCAGCCAGGGGGTCTACTCTGGGGCCAACGTCCTGACTTTC.

The rearrangement uses TRBV2 and TRBJ1-4, with D possibly TRBD1 on 6 matching bases. The CDR3 has 13 residues. The ends were cut back, 6 bases at V and 4 bases at J, with 9 bases in the middle. Germline-derived CDR1 and CDR2 are SNHLY and FYNNEI. The CDR3 loop reads CASRGDNNEKLFF. CDR3 bases: TGTGCCAGCAGGGGGGACAATAATGAAAAACTGTTTTTT.

The chain employs TRBV27 and TRBJ1-1, with 7 bases matching TRBD1. With 5 bases clipped from V and 5 bases from J, the junction kept 5 bases outside the gene matches. Per germline, CDR1 MNHEY and CDR2 SMNVEV (reference sequence). The CDR3 has 13 residues. CDR3 in DNA: TGTGCCAGCAGTAAACAGGGGTTAACTGAAGCTTTCTTT. It yields the protein CASSKQGLTEAFF.

This rearrangement joins TRBV28 to TRBJ2-5; 7 bases are shared with TRBD2. Trimming cost V 10 bases and J 9 bases; bases outside gene matches: 14. Germline CDR1 and CDR2: MDHEN and SYDVKM. The CDR3 has 13 residues. The CDR3 protein is CAIGGRPREAQYF. CDR3 in DNA: TGTGCCATCGGAGGGCGACCCCGGGAGGCCCAGTACTTC.

The rearrangement uses TRBV5-1 and TRBJ2-5, with a tentative D call TRBD2 (5 bases). Germline assignment: CDR1 SGHRS and CDR2 YFSETQ. V dropped 0 bases and J dropped 4 bases, with 7 bases sitting between them. This CDR3 comprises 13 residues. CDR3 region: CASSLEGGETQYF. The CDR3, as DNA: TGCGCCAGCAGCTTGGAAGGAGGAGAGACCCAGTACTTC.

The rearrangement joins TRBV19 to TRBJ2-1, with 13 bases identical to TRBD2. The germline gives CDR1 LNHDA, CDR2 SQIVND (reference sequence). CDR3 length: 18 amino acids. The V segment lost 4 bases and the J segment 4 bases; nucleotides outside the gene matches: 10. The CDR3 bases are TGTGCCAGTAGTAGGGGGACTAGCGGGATGTTGGGTTACAATGAGCAGTTCTTC. This codes for CASSRGTSGMLGYNEQFF.

V is TRBV6-5 and J is TRBJ2-1; D is perhaps TRBD2 (6 bases). The CDR3 extends over 15 amino acids. Germline CDR1 is MNHEY and CDR2 is SVGAGI. V shed 4 bases and J shed 6 bases, with 16 bases lying between them. In nucleotides, the CDR3 is TGTGCCAGCAGTTCTCCACTAGCCCTAGGCAATGAGCAGTTCTTC. The encoded protein is CASSSPLALGNEQFF.